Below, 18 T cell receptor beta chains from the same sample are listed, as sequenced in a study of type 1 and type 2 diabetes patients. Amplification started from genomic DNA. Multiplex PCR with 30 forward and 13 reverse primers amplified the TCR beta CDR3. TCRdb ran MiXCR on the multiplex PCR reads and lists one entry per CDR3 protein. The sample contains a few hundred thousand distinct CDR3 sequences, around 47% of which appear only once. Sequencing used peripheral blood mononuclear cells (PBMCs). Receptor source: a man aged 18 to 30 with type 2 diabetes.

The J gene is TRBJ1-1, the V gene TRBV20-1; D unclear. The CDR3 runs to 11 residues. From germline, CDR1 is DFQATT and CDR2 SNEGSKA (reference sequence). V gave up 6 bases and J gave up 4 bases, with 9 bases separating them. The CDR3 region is CSATTSTEAFF. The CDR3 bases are TGCAGTGCAACGACAAGCACTGAAGCTTTCTTT.

CDR3 sequence (DNA): TGTGCCATCAGTGAGTCGACTCTACTAGTCTCCACAGATACGCAGTATTTT. This encodes CAISESTLLVSTDTQYF. V and J are TRBV10-3 and TRBJ2-3; a weak D match, TRBD2 (5 bases). Trimming cost V 0 bases and J 2 bases, with 15 bases left between them. CDR3 size: 17 residues. CDR1 and CDR2 from the germline V gene are ENHRY and SYGVKD.

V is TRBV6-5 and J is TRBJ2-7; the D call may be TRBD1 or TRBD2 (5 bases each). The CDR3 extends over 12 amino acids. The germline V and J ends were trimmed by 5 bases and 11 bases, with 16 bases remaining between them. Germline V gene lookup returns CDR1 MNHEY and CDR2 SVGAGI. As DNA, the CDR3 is TGTGCCAGCAGTACGACAGTCGGGGTAGAGTACTTC. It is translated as CASSTTVGVEYF.

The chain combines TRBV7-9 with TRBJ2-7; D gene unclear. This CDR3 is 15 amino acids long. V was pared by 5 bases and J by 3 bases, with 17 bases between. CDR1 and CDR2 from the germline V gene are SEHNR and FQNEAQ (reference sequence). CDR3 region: CASSLNPNPNYEQYF. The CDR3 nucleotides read TGTGCCAGCAGCCTCAACCCTAACCCCAACTACGAGCAGTACTTC.

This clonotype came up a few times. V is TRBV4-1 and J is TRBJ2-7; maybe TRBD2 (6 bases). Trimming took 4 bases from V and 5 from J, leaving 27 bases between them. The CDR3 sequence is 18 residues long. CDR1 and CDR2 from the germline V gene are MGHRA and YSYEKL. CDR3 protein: CASSPFGARLGTLNEQYF. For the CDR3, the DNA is TGCGCCAGCAGCCCCTTCGGGGCCAGACTAGGGACCTTAAACGAGCAGTACTTC.

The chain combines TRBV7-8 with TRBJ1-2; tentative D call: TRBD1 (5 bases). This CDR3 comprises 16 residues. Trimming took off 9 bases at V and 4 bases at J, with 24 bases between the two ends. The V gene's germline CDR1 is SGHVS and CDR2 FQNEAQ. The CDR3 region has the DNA TGTGCCAGTAGTTTGCTGGGGACCTCCGCCCCCTATGGCTACACCTTC. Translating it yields CASSLLGTSAPYGYTF.

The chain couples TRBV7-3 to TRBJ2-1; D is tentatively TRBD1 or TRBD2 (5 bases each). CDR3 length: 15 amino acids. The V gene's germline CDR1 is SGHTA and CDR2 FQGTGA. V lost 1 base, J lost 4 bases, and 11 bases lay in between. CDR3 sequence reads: CASSLMQGPYNEQFF. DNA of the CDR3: TGTGCCAGCAGCTTAATGCAGGGACCTTACAATGAGCAGTTCTTC.

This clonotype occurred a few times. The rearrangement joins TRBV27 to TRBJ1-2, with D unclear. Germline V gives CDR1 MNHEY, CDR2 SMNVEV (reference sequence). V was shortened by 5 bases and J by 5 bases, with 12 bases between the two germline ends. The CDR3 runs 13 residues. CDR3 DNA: TGTGCCAGCAGTCCACACAAATATTATGGCTACACCTTC. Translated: CASSPHKYYGYTF.

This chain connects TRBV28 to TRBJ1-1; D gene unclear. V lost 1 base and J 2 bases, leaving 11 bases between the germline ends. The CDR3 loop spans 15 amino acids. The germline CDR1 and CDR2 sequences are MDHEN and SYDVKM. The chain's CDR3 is CASSLSSRPNTEAFF. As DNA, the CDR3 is TGTGCCAGCAGTTTATCCTCCCGGCCTAACACTGAAGCTTTCTTT.

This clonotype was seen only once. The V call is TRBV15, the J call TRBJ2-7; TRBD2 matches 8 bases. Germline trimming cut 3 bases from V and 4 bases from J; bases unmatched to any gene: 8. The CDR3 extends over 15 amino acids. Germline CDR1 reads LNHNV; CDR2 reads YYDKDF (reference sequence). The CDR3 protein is CATSSRTSQDYEQYF. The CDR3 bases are TGTGCCACCAGCAGTCGGACTAGCCAAGATTACGAGCAGTACTTC. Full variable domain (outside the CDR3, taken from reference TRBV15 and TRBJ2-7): DAMVIQNPRYQVTQFGKPVTLSCSQTLNHNVMYWYQQKSSQAPKLLFHYYDKDFNNEADTPDNFQSRRPNTSFCFLDIRSPGLGDTAMYLCATSSRTSQDYEQYFGPGTRLTVT.

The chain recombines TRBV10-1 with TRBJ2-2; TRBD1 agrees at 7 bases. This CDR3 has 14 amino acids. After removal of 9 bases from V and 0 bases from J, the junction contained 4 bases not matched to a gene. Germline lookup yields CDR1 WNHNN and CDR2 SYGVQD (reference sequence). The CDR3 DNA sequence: TGCGCCAGTAGACAGGGTCCGAACACCGGGGAGCTGTTTTTT. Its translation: CASRQGPNTGELFF.

The CDR3, as DNA: TGTGCCAGCAGCCTACGGAGAACAAGGGAAAAGTACCAAGAGACCCAGTACTTC. Translation: CASSLRRTREKYQETQYF. The chain carries TRBV7-8 and TRBJ2-5; D is unclear. The ends were cut back, 5 bases at V and 0 bases at J, with 22 bases in the middle. Germline V lookup: CDR1 SGHVS, CDR2 FQNEAQ. The CDR3 loop spans 18 amino acids. Based on the CDR3 plus reference TRBV7-8 and TRBJ2-5, the full variable domain is GAGVSQSPRYKVAKRGQDVALRCDPISGHVSLFWYQQALGQGPEFLTYFQNEAQLDKSGLPSDRFFAERPEGSVSTLKIQRTQQEDSAVYLCASSLRRTREKYQETQYFGPGTRLLVL.

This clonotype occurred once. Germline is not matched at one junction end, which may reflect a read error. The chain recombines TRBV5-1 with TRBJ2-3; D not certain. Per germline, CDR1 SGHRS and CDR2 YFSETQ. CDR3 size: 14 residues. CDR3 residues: CASSVDNRPDTQYF. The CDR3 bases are TGTGCCAGCAGCGTAGATAACAGACCGGATACGCAGTATTTT.

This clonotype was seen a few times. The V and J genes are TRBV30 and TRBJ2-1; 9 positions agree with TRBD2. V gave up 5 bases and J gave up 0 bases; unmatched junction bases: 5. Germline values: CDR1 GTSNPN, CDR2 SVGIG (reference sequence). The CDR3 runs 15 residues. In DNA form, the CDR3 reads TGTGCCTGGGATACTAGCGGGTTCTCCTACAATGAGCAGTTCTTC. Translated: CAWDTSGFSYNEQFF.

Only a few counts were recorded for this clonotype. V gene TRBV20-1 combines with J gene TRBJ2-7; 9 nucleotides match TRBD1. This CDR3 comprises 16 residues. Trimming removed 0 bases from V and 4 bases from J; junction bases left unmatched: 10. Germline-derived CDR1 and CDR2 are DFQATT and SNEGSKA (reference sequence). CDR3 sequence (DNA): TGCAGTGCTAGAGATGCATTCACAGGGGGCATATACGAGCAGTACTTC. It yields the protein CSARDAFTGGIYEQYF.

CDR3 in DNA: TGTGCCAGCAGTGACATCAGGGCTAGCTGGAGCTCCTACGAGCAGTACTTC. This codes for CASSDIRASWSSYEQYF. This chain links TRBV2 with TRBJ2-7; D could derive from TRBD1 or TRBD2 (5 bases each). The V gene lost 3 bases and the J gene lost 0 bases, with 18 bases spanning the gap. The germline CDR1 and CDR2 sequences are SNHLY and FYNNEI. This CDR3 spans 17 amino acids.

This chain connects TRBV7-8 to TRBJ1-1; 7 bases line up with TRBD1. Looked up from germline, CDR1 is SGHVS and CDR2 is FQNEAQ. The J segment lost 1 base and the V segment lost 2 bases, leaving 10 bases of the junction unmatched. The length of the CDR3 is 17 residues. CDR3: CASSLSRFGTENTEAFF. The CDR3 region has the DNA TGTGCCAGCAGCTTAAGTCGCTTTGGGACAGAGAACACTGAAGCTTTCTTT.

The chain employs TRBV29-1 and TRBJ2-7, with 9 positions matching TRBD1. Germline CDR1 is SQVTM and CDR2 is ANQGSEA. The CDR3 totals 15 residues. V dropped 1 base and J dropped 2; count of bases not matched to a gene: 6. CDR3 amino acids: CSVEVPRQGAYEQYF. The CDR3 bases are TGCAGCGTTGAAGTTCCGCGACAGGGGGCCTACGAGCAGTACTTC.